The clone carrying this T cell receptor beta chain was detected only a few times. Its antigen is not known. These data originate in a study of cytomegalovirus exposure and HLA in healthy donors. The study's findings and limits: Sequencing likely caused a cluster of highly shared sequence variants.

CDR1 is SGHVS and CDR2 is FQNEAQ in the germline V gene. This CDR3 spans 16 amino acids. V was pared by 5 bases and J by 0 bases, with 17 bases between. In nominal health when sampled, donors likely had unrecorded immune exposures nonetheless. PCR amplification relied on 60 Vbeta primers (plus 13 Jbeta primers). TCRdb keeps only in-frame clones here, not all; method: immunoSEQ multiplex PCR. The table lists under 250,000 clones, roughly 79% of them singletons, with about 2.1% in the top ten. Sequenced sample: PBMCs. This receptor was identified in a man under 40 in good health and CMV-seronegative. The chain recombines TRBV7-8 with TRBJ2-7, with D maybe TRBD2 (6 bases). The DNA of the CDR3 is TGTGCCAGCAGCGGCCGGACTTACGGGGGCTCCTACGAGCAGTACTTC. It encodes CASSGRTYGGSYEQYF.